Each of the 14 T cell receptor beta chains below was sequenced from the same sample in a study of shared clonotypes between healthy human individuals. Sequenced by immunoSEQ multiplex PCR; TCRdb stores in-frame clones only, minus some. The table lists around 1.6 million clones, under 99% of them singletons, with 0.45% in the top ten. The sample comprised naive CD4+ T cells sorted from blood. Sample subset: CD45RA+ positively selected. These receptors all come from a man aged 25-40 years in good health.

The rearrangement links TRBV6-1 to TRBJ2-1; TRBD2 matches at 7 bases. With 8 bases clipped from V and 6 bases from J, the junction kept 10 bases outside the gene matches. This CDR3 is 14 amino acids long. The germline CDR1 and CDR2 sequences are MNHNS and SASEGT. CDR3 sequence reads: CASQIGLGSNEQFF. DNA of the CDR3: TGTGCCAGCCAAATCGGACTAGGATCCAATGAGCAGTTCTTC.

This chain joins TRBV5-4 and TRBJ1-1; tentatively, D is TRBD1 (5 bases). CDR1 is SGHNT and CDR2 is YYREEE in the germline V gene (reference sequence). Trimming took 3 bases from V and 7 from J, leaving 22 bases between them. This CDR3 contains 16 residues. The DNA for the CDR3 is TGTGCCAGCAGCTCGGGACTGTTTACAGGATCGGGTGAAGCTTTCTTT. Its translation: CASSSGLFTGSGEAFF.

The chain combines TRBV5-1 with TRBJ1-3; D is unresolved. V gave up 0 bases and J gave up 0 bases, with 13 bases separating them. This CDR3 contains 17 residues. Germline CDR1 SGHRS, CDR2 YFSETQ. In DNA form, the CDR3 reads TGCGCCAGCAGCTTGGAATCCGCGTCAGGCTCTGGAAACACCATATATTTT. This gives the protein CASSLESASGSGNTIYF.

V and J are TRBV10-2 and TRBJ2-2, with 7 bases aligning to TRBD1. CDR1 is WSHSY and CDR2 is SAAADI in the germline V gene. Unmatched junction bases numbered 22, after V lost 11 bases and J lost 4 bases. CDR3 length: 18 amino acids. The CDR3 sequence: CAALPEVQGRIVTGELFF. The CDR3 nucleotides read TGCGCCGCCCTTCCCGAAGTACAGGGGCGTATAGTCACCGGGGAGCTGTTTTTT.

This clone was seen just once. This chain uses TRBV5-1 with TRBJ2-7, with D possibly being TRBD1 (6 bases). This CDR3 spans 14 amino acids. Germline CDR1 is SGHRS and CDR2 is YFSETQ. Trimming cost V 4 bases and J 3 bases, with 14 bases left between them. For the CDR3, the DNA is TGCGCCAGCAGCCAAACAGGGTTTAACTACGAGCAGTACTTC. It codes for CASSQTGFNYEQYF.

The CDR3: CASSLVQAGYEQYF. The CDR3 bases are TGTGCCAGCAGCTTAGTACAGGCGGGGTACGAGCAGTACTTC. The chain carries TRBV7-8 and TRBJ2-7; possible D gene TRBD2, 6 bases. The CDR3 contains 14 residues. Deletions cut 1 base from V and 4 bases from J, with 11 bases between. Looked up from germline, CDR1 is SGHVS and CDR2 is FQNEAQ.

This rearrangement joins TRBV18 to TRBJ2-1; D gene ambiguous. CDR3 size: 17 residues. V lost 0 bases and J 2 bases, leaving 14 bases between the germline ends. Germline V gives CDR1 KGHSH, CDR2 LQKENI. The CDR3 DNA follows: TGTGCCAGCTCACCACCCCCGCTACTCCCGGCCTACAATGAGCAGTTCTTC. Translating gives CASSPPPLLPAYNEQFF.

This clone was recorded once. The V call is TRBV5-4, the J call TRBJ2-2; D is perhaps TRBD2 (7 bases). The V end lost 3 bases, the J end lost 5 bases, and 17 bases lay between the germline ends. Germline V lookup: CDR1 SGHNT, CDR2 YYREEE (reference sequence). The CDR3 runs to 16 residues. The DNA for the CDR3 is TGTGCCAGCAGCTGGCTGAGGGGGGGCGGAACCGGGGAGCTGTTTTTT. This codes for CASSWLRGGGTGELFF.

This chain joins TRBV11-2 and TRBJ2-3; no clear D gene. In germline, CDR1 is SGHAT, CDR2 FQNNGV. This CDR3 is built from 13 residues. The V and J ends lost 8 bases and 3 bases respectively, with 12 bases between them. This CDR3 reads CASRVPGTDTQYF. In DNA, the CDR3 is TGTGCCAGCCGCGTCCCCGGAACAGATACGCAGTATTTT.

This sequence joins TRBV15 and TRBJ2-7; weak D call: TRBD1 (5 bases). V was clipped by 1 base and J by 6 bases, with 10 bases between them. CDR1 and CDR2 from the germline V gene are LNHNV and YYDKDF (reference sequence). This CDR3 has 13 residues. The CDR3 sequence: CATSRASRGEQYF. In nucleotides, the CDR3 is TGTGCCACCAGCAGAGCCAGTAGGGGCGAGCAGTACTTC.

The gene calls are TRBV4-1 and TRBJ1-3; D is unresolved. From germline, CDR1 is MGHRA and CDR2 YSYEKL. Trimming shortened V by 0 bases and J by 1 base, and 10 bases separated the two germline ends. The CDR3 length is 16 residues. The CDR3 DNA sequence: TGCGCCAGCAGCCAAGACAGATTTCTGTCTGGAAACACCATATATTTT. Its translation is CASSQDRFLSGNTIYF.

CDR3 loop: CASSREQGAAGEKLFF. The CDR3 nucleotides read TGTGCCAGCAGCCGAGAACAGGGGGCGGCCGGTGAAAAACTGTTTTTT. The chain employs TRBV9 and TRBJ1-4; 9 bases are shared with TRBD1. The germline V gene has CDR1 SGDLS and CDR2 YYNGEE. Trimming at V came to 4 bases and at J to 7 bases, leaving 11 bases not matched to a gene. The CDR3 is 16 amino acids.

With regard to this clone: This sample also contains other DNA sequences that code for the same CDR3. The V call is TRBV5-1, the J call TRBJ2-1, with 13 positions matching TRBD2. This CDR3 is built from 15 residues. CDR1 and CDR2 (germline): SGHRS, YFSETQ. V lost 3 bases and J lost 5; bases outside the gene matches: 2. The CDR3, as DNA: TGCGCCAGCAGCTCCGGACTAGCGGGAGACAATGAGCAGTTCTTC. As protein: CASSSGLAGDNEQFF.

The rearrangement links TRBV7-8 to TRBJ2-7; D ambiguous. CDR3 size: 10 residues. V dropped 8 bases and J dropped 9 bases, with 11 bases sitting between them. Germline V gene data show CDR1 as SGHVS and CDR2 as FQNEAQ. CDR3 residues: CASGMDRQYF. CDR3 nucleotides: TGTGCCAGCGGAATGGACCGGCAGTACTTC.